This TCR beta chain appears in the sequencing data of a study of CD8 T cells in Susac syndrome. TEMRA cells were FACS-enriched, with CD8+ and CD4+ T cells isolated negatively. A word on this clonotype: Its antigen remains unidentified.

The CDR3 is 12 amino acids. Germline CDR1 reads DFQATT; CDR2 reads SNEGSKA (reference sequence). V was shortened by 0 bases and J by 4 bases, with 6 bases between the two germline ends. Reverse transcription of about 0.45 to 1 ug RNA was performed with random hexamers. By means of immunoSEQ multiplex PCR, TCR beta CDR3 spanning 54 Vbeta and 13 Jbeta underwent amplification. TCRdb reprocessed the immunoSEQ multiplex PCR reads via MiXCR and lists one record per CDR3 protein. In the table there are around 130,000 distinct CDR3 sequences, about 93% of which are singletons. Broader study findings: The total CD8+ repertoires yielded 15 to 20 Susac-specific public clones and the CD8+ TEMRA repertoires yielded about five.

The sample consisted of CD8+ T cells from PBMCs. This receptor was obtained from a human donor with Susac syndrome. V usage is TRBV20-1 and J usage is TRBJ2-5, with D perhaps assigned TRBD1 or TRBD2 (5 bases each). The CDR3 region has the DNA TGCAGTGCTAGAGATGGGGGAGAGACCCAGTACTTC. Amino acid sequence: CSARDGGETQYF.